Following are 2 T cell receptor beta chains from one sample sequenced in a study of cytotoxic CD8 clonotypes in ibrutinib-treated CLL. Profiling relied on immunoSEQ multiplex PCR, and the TCRdb table lists in-frame clones only, not all of them. The repertoire holds 130,000 to 150,000 clones, with about four fifths as singletons. The specimen was PBMCs, collected after 12 months of ibrutinib treatment. The receptors were sampled from a human donor with chronic lymphocytic leukemia.

The chain carries TRBV6-6 and TRBJ2-6; 8 bases are shared with TRBD1. Germline CDR1 reads MNHNY; CDR2 reads SVGAGI (reference sequence). CDR3 length: 16 residues. Trimming took 10 bases from V and 2 from J; bases not matched to a gene: 10. CDR3 coding DNA: TGTGCCACCTTGGACAGGGCTCCAACTGGGGCCAACGTCCTGACTTTC. Its translation is CATLDRAPTGANVLTF.

The chain couples TRBV5-1 to TRBJ2-3, with TRBD2 identical over 12 bases. Germline-derived CDR1 and CDR2 are SGHRS and YFSETQ. The trim removed 0 bases at V and 4 bases at J, leaving 0 bases unmatched. The CDR3 runs 15 residues. DNA of the CDR3: TGCGCCAGCAGCTTGGCTAGCGGGAGGGCAGATACGCAGTATTTT. Translating gives CASSLASGRADTQYF.